The next 14 T cell receptor beta chains were all read from a single sample in a study of control samples from healthy donors and cancer patients. The protocol was immunoSEQ multiplex PCR, while the TCRdb copy is restricted to in-frame clones and leaves out a portion. The table shows tens of thousands of clones, with about 89% occurring only once. The specimen was blood. Receptors originate from a woman under 40 in good health.

CDR3 coding DNA: TGTGCCAGCAGCAAAACAGGGGGGGGTACCTACGAGCAGTACTTC. Its translation: CASSKTGGGTYEQYF. The chain links TRBV3-1 (or the pseudogene TRBV3-2) to TRBJ2-7, with a tentative D call TRBD1 (8 bases). The germline V gene encodes CDR1 LGHDT and CDR2 YNNKEL (reference sequence). The CDR3 totals 15 residues. The V and J ends lost 5 bases and 2 bases respectively, with 16 bases between them.

This chain uses TRBV9 with TRBJ2-7; no clear D gene. Per the germline V gene, CDR1 is SGDLS and CDR2 is YYNGEE. Trimming pared 0 bases from V and 5 bases from J, leaving 12 bases between. The CDR3 is 14 residues long. The CDR3: CASSVGARKDEQYF. DNA for the CDR3: TGTGCCAGCAGCGTAGGGGCCCGGAAAGACGAGCAGTACTTC.

The chain employs TRBV19 and TRBJ2-7, with 12 positions matching TRBD2. The length of the CDR3 is 16 residues. From germline, CDR1 is LNHDA and CDR2 SQIVND (reference sequence). V lost 8 bases and J lost 4; bases outside the gene matches: 12. CDR3 nucleotide sequence: TGTGCCAGTCCGGGGCTAGCGGGGGGGCCTCTATACGAGCAGTACTTC. The encoded protein is CASPGLAGGPLYEQYF.

The rearrangement uses TRBV6-5 and TRBJ1-2; D gene ambiguous. Trimming left V 5 bases short and J 2 bases short, with 6 bases between. The CDR3 contains 12 residues. Germline V gene data show CDR1 as MNHEY and CDR2 as SVGAGI. Written as DNA, the CDR3 is TGTGCCAGCAGTCGCAACAACTATGGCTACACCTTC. Protein product: CASSRNNYGYTF.

V and J are TRBV19 and TRBJ2-7, with 8 bases lining up with TRBD2. The V gene end was trimmed by 9 bases and the J gene end by 3 bases; junction bases not matched to a gene: 7. The germline V gene has CDR1 LNHDA and CDR2 SQIVND (reference sequence). The CDR3 is 13 residues long. CDR3 region: CASKEAGDYEQYF. The DNA for the CDR3 is TGTGCCAGCAAAGAAGCGGGGGACTACGAGCAGTACTTC.

The rearrangement uses TRBV19 and TRBJ1-3, with a tentative D call TRBD1 (5 bases). Trimming removed 4 bases at V and 0 bases at J, with 22 bases between. The germline gives CDR1 LNHDA, CDR2 SQIVND (reference sequence). There are 19 residues in the CDR3. The CDR3 DNA reads as TGTGCCAGTAGTAACTCTTGGACTGACAGTCCATACTCTGGAAACACCATATATTTT. Translation: CASSNSWTDSPYSGNTIYF.

This chain connects TRBV6-1 to TRBJ1-6, with no clear D. V lost 2 bases and J 0 bases, leaving 11 bases between the germline ends. The germline V gene has CDR1 MNHNS and CDR2 SASEGT. The CDR3 length is 17 residues. CDR3 sequence: CASSEYPKLSYNSPLHF. CDR3 nucleotides: TGTGCCAGCAGTGAATACCCCAAGCTCTCCTATAATTCACCCCTCCACTTT.

The V call is TRBV7-2, the J call TRBJ1-1, with D possibly matching TRBD1 (6 bases). V shed 5 bases and J shed 0 bases, with 13 bases lying between them. The germline V gene encodes CDR1 SGHTA and CDR2 FQGNSA. The CDR3 consists of 15 residues. As DNA, the CDR3 is TGTGCCAGCAGCCTACAGGGACGGGTGAACACTGAAGCTTTCTTT. Amino acids: CASSLQGRVNTEAFF.

The gene calls are TRBV5-1 and TRBJ2-7, with D unresolved. This CDR3 comprises 13 residues. V was trimmed by 4 bases and J by 0 bases, leaving 8 bases between them. The germline V gene has CDR1 SGHRS and CDR2 YFSETQ. CDR3 in DNA: TGCGCCAGCAGCCCCGTAGGCTCCTACGAGCAGTACTTC. Amino acid sequence: CASSPVGSYEQYF.

This clone was detected a few times. V is TRBV6-5 and J is TRBJ2-3, with 8 bases lining up with TRBD2. J lost 2 bases, V lost 2 bases, and 6 bases had no gene match. This CDR3 is 16 amino acids long. Germline CDR1 reads MNHEY; CDR2 reads SVGAGI. As DNA, the CDR3 is TGTGCCAGCAGTTACGGTAGCGGGACGAACACAGATACGCAGTATTTT. As protein: CASSYGSGTNTDTQYF.

The rearrangement joins TRBV4-2 to TRBJ2-5, with D unresolved. This CDR3 is built from 14 residues. The germline V and J ends were trimmed by 4 bases and 1 base, with 10 bases remaining between them. The germline gives CDR1 LGHNA, CDR2 YNFKEQ. CDR3 protein: CASSPGGVQETQYF. The DNA of the CDR3 is TGTGCCAGCAGCCCAGGTGGGGTCCAAGAGACCCAGTACTTC.

The chain has TRBV28 and TRBJ1-1; D is uncertain. Germline V gives CDR1 MDHEN, CDR2 SYDVKM. V was clipped by 6 bases and J by 0 bases, with 14 bases between them. The CDR3 consists of 15 residues. CDR3 residues: CASSSDSLLNTEAFF. The DNA for the CDR3 is TGTGCCAGCAGCTCGGATAGCCTCTTGAACACTGAAGCTTTCTTT.

The genes are TRBV5-1 and TRBJ2-3; no firm D call. Trimming took 0 bases from V and 0 from J, leaving 11 bases between them. Germline V gene data show CDR1 as SGHRS and CDR2 as YFSETQ. This CDR3 spans 16 amino acids. For the CDR3, the DNA is TGCGCCAGCAGCTTGGGGGTAGCTTCTAGCACAGATACGCAGTATTTT. This gives the protein CASSLGVASSTDTQYF.

The J gene is TRBJ2-5, the V gene TRBV27; weak D call: TRBD1 (6 bases). Germline CDR1 is MNHEY and CDR2 is SMNVEV (reference sequence). The CDR3 loop spans 13 amino acids. Trimming stripped 4 bases from V and 2 bases from J, with 8 bases between. As DNA, the CDR3 is TGTGCCAGCAGTTCAGACAGGCAAGAGACCCAGTACTTC. Encoded protein: CASSSDRQETQYF.